The 2 T cell receptor beta chains given below trace back to one sample, sequenced in a study of blood T cell repertoires in COVID-19. The repertoire was sequenced with immunoSEQ multiplex PCR; TCRdb's copy has only in-frame clones and lacks some. In the table there are some 380,000 clones, roughly 90% of which are singletons. The specimen sequenced was PBMCs or T cells enriched from blood (not recorded which). Receptor source: a woman between 35 and 50 years old with acute COVID-19.

The V call is TRBV7-9, the J call TRBJ1-2, with 8 nucleotides matching TRBD1. Germline loops: CDR1 SEHNR, CDR2 FQNEAQ (reference sequence). CDR3 size: 11 residues. J was trimmed by 13 bases and V by 5 bases; bases with no gene match: 6. CDR3 in amino acids: CASSPDRVGTF. CDR3 DNA sequence: TGTGCCAGCAGCCCGGACAGGGTGGGCACCTTC.

The V and J genes are TRBV2 and TRBJ1-1; TRBD1 agrees at 9 bases. The CDR3 loop spans 17 amino acids. V lost 8 bases to trimming and J lost 4 bases; unmatched junction nucleotides: 17. Germline V gene sequence: CDR1 SNHLY, CDR2 FYNNEI. The CDR3 coding sequence is TGTGCCAGCGGTGGAAGGGGACAGGGTAGTGGAGGCACTGAAGCTTTCTTT. It yields the protein CASGGRGQGSGGTEAFF.